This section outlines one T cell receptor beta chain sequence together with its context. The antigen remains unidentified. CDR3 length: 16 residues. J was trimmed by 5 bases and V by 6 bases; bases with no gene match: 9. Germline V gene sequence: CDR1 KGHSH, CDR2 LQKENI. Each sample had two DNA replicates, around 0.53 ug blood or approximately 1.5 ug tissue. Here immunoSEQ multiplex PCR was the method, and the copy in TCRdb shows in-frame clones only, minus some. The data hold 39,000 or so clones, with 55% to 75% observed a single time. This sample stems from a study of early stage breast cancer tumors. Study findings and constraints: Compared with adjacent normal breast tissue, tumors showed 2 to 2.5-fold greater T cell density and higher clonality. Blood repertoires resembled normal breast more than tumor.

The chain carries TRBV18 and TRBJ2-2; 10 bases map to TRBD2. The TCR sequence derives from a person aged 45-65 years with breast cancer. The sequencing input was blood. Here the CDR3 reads CASSGAGTSETGELFF. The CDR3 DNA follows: TGTGCCAGCTCGGGGGCCGGGACTAGCGAAACCGGGGAGCTGTTTTTT.